The rows below give T cell receptor beta chains drawn from one sample of a study of T cells in Graves' hyperthyroidism and ophthalmopathy. MiXCR was run by TCRdb on the multiplex PCR reads, yielding one entry per CDR3 protein. The sample holds hundreds of thousands of distinct CDR3 sequences, approximately 23% seen once. Material: blood. Receptors were obtained from a woman aged 40 to 55 with Graves' ophthalmopathy. CDR3s include the opening cysteine and the closing phenylalanine or tryptophan. A D gene is named only where the DNA matches it firmly. Not every row has a clone size; where given, it reads once, few, many or a size class.

v_call	j_call	d_call	clone_size	cdr3_nt	cdr3_aa
TRBV20-1	TRBJ1-2	TRBD1	many	TGCAGTGCTAGGTCAGGGGGCGCGGACTATGGCTACACCTTC	CSARSGGADYGYTF
TRBV19	TRBJ2-2	TRBD2	many	TGTGCCAGTAGTAAGGGACTAGCGAATCCCGGGGAGCTGTTTTTT	CASSKGLANPGELFF
TRBV15	TRBJ2-5	.	.	TGTGCCACCAGCAGAGATCTGGTTGAGGAGACCCAGTACTTC	CATSRDLVEETQYF
TRBV11-2	TRBJ2-5	.	few	TGTGCCAGCAGCTTCGGTCGGGGGAACCAAGAGACCCAGTACTTC	CASSFGRGNQETQYF
TRBV24-1	TRBJ1-2	.	many	TGTGCCACCAGTGATTTGGGTAGGGCGGATGGCTACACCTTC	CATSDLGRADGYTF
TRBV29-1	TRBJ1-1	.	.	TGCAGCGTTCCCCCGGGCATGACGGGGGCTGAAGCTTTCTTT	CSVPPGMTGAEAFF
TRBV13	TRBJ2-7	.	.	TGTGCCAGCAGCTTAGGTCCCGGGACTTCGTCCTACGAGCAGTACTTC	CASSLGPGTSSYEQYF
TRBV7-2	TRBJ2-5	.	.	TGTGCCAGCAGCTACAGGGAGGGGACCCAGTACTTC	CASSYREGTQYF
TRBV12-3/TRBV12-4	TRBJ1-2	TRBD1	few	TGTGCCAGCAGTCTCCGGGACAGGGGCAATGGCTACACCTTC	CASSLRDRGNGYTF
TRBV5-1	TRBJ1-1	.	many	TGCGCCAGCAGCTTGGAAGGGGTCCAAATGAACACTGAAGCTTTCTTT	CASSLEGVQMNTEAFF
TRBV6-1	TRBJ2-5	.	.	TGTGCCAGCAGTGAAGCGCCTGGGGGTCGAGAGACCCAGTACTTC	CASSEAPGGRETQYF
TRBV11-2	TRBJ2-7	.	few	TGTGCCAGCAGCTCGTCATTTAGCTGGCGGGCGGGGTTCTACGAGCAGTACTTC	CASSSSFSWRAGFYEQYF
TRBV25-1	TRBJ1-1	.	.	TGTGCCAGCAGTGAGGCGCGCGCGACTGAAGCTTTCTTT	CASSEARATEAFF
TRBV19	TRBJ2-7	TRBD1	.	TGTGCCAGTAGTTCGCTTTTGGGACAGGGGGCCGGAGAGCAGTACTTC	CASSSLLGQGAGEQYF
TRBV27	TRBJ2-7	.	.	TGTGCCAGCGGTGCAGGGTGGTCCTACGAGCAGTACTTC	CASGAGWSYEQYF
TRBV5-1	TRBJ2-7	TRBD1	many	TGCGCCAGCAGCTTGGACAGGGGCGAGGGGGAGCAGTACTTC	CASSLDRGEGEQYF
TRBV6-4	TRBJ2-4	.	few	TGTGCCAGCATTGCGGGACCCCTAGCCAAAAACATTCAGTACTTC	CASIAGPLAKNIQYF
TRBV28	TRBJ2-7	.	many	TGTGCCAGCAGTTTGGTTCTAGACGAGCAGTACTTC	CASSLVLDEQYF
TRBV11-2	TRBJ2-4	.	.	TGTGCCAGCAGCTTAGGCCATAGCAGCTCAAACATTCAGTACTTC	CASSLGHSSSNIQYF
TRBV6-1	TRBJ2-5	.	.	TGTGCCAGCAGTGAAAAGCCCCCCGGAGGGGAGACTCAGTACTTC	CASSEKPPGGETQYF
TRBV29-1	TRBJ1-5	TRBD1	.	TGCAGCGTGGTGACAGGGGCCTTCAATCAGCCCCAGCATTTT	CSVVTGAFNQPQHF
TRBV7-9	TRBJ2-7	TRBD1	many	TGTGCCAGCAGCGAAGGACAGGGGATCTACGAGCAGTACTTC	CASSEGQGIYEQYF
TRBV4-2	TRBJ2-5	TRBD2	many	TGTGCCAGCAGCCAAGGAGAGGCGGGGGAGGGTCAGACCCAGTACTTC	CASSQGEAGEGQTQYF
TRBV12-3/TRBV12-4	TRBJ2-7	TRBD1	many	TGTGCCAGCAGGCCGGGACAGGGCCCCTACGAGCAGTACTTC	CASRPGQGPYEQYF
TRBV5-1	TRBJ1-2	.	.	TGCGCCAGCAGCTTCAACGTTTACTATGGCTACACCTTC	CASSFNVYYGYTF
TRBV6-5	TRBJ2-5	.	many	TGTGCCAGCAGTCTGATCCCCCAGACCCAGTACTTC	CASSLIPQTQYF
TRBV12-3/TRBV12-4	TRBJ2-7	.	.	TGTGCCAGCAGTCCAAGGGTAGCCAAGCAGTACTTC	CASSPRVAKQYF
TRBV6-1	TRBJ1-1	TRBD1	.	TGTGCCAGCAGTGACCGGACAGGCGGGAGCACTGAAGCTTTCTTT	CASSDRTGGSTEAFF
TRBV20-1	TRBJ2-7	.	many	TGCAGTGCGCCGCTAGTTATGGGGTACTACGAGCAGTACTTC	CSAPLVMGYYEQYF
TRBV28	TRBJ1-2	.	many	TGTGCCAGCAGTCCCCACGGCGGGTCTAACTATGGCTACACCTTC	CASSPHGGSNYGYTF
TRBV6-1	TRBJ1-1	.	.	TGTGCCAGCAGTGCCCGATTCTGGAACACTGAAGCTTTCTTT	CASSARFWNTEAFF
TRBV4-1	TRBJ2-7	TRBD2	many	TGCGCCAGCAGTCGAAGATGGACTAGCGGGAGCGACGAGCAGTACTTC	CASSRRWTSGSDEQYF
TRBV28	TRBJ2-5	TRBD2	few	TGTGCCAGCCGGGCCTGGGGGGGGGAGACCCAGTACTTC	CASRAWGGETQYF